This TCR beta chain was identified during a study of blood T cells in healthy people across ages. General study points: There was no known CMV status for donors, so expanded clonotype changes were possibly confounded.

This clonotype showed up just once. As yet, its antigen is unknown. CDR1 is MNHEY, CDR2 SVGEGT, per germline. The CDR3 is 15 residues long. Alongside a J-beta primer mix, a sample-barcoded 5' primer served in a second PCR lasting 7 to 11 cycles. The template-switch adaptor was a 5' adaptor with 12 random nucleotides. It tagged each cDNA molecule. From the 5' RACE reads, TCRdb called clonotypes with MiXCR, one entry per CDR3 protein. Of about 680,000 distinct CDR3 sequences in the sample, over 45% are singletons; the top ten hold approximately 32%. The specimen was blood. The chain has TRBV6-2 or TRBV6-3 and TRBJ2-1, with unresolved D. The DNA end lines up better with TRBJ2-7; the J call may be wrong. The sequence came from a woman aged 55-70 years in good health. The CDR3 is CASSRMGPSYNEQYF. CDR3 bases: TGTGCCAGCAGTCGAATGGGCCCTTCCTACAATGAGCAGTACTTC.